Listed below are T cell receptor beta chains from one sample, sequenced in a study of T-cell memory formation after mild COVID-19. MiXCR was run by TCRdb on the 5' RACE reads, yielding one entry per CDR3 protein. The sample comprises tens of thousands of distinct CDR3 sequences, roughly 23% of which are singletons, and approximately 45% rests with the top ten. Sequenced input: PBMCs or a T cell subset sorted from them (not recorded which). Receptor source: a man aged 18 to 30 who had mild COVID-19 (a few samples of this study predate the infection). Cell type and time point are not known. Each CDR3 is given without its conserved first and last residue. The D gene is left open where the match is weak.

>TRBV6-2/TRBV6-3|TRBJ1-1|-
ASSATGQNTEAF
>TRBV9|TRBJ2-1|TRBD2
ASSVGTSAYNEQF
>TRBV7-2|TRBJ2-1|-
ASLHGAEQF
>TRBV7-2|TRBJ2-3|TRBD2
ASSLASGGSSSTDTQY
>TRBV7-2|TRBJ2-1|TRBD2
ASSRPGTSDEQF
>TRBV7-3|TRBJ2-5|-
ASSLTPQPGETQY
>TRBV4-2|TRBJ1-2|-
ASSQLDSDYGYT
>TRBV6-6|TRBJ2-7|-
ASSYLGGSYEQY
>TRBV7-2|TRBJ2-1|-
ASSLSVAGNEQF
>TRBV7-9|TRBJ1-2|-
ASTSAWGGYT
>TRBV5-1|TRBJ2-1|TRBD1
ASSPSGTANEQF
>TRBV29-1|TRBJ2-3|-
SVAAEQGDTQY
>TRBV4-1|TRBJ2-3|TRBD2
ASSLRTSGSTDTQY
>TRBV7-8|TRBJ2-2|-
ASSLSRIRRELF
>TRBV25-1|TRBJ1-1|-
ASSVGYTEAF
>TRBV7-9|TRBJ2-3|-
ASTLGTDTQY
>TRBV6-5|TRBJ2-7|-
ASSYVVTGEQY
>TRBV4-3|TRBJ2-3|-
ASSQDSGGLNTQY
>TRBV11-2|TRBJ2-1|-
ASTRLESSYNEQF
>TRBV5-1|TRBJ2-7|-
ASSLGGLLPSYEQY
>TRBV24-1|TRBJ1-2|TRBD1
ATSDSDRAYGYT
>TRBV27|TRBJ1-2|-
ASSSSPYGYT
>TRBV4-2|TRBJ1-2|-
ASSQVSPTNYGYT
>TRBV7-8|TRBJ2-7|-
ASSPLSGSYEQY
>TRBV7-8|TRBJ2-3|TRBD1
ASSLGQGSTDTQY
>TRBV6-5|TRBJ2-4|-
ASSYSVGDIQY
>TRBV29-1|TRBJ2-1|TRBD2
SVEDTGGTYNEQF
>TRBV7-2|TRBJ1-1|TRBD1
ASSWTGNAEAF
>TRBV7-6|TRBJ2-1|-
ASSLGGLNNEQF
>TRBV6-2/TRBV6-3|TRBJ1-2|TRBD1
ASSLDRGNYGYT
>TRBV29-1|TRBJ1-1|-
SVDAGNAEAF
>TRBV7-6|TRBJ1-4|-
ASSSRGAFANEKLF
>TRBV10-3|TRBJ2-5|TRBD2
AIRGSGVWETQY
>TRBV12-3/TRBV12-4|TRBJ2-2|-
ASRPTAAGWIQAGELF
>TRBV29-1|TRBJ1-1|TRBD1
SGLRGSEAF
>TRBV12-3/TRBV12-4|TRBJ1-2|TRBD1
ASSHGTGNYGYT
>TRBV27|TRBJ1-4|TRBD1
ASKGGEEKLF
>TRBV5-1|TRBJ2-1|-
ASSLPRAGSSYNEQF
>TRBV4-2|TRBJ2-5|TRBD2
ASSQELAGGVEETQY
>TRBV5-1|TRBJ2-7|-
ASSPPGYYEQY
>TRBV7-9|TRBJ1-1|-
ASSPGWGLNTEAF
>TRBV7-9|TRBJ1-1|-
ASSSRLGNTEAF
>TRBV4-1|TRBJ1-5|-
ASSQGGQGRNQPQH
>TRBV11-2|TRBJ1-2|-
ASSLYRGLEVYGYT
>TRBV7-9|TRBJ1-2|-
ASSSYRVEYGYT
>TRBV3-1|TRBJ1-2|TRBD1
ASSSSTRTGWGYT
>TRBV6-2/TRBV6-3|TRBJ2-1|-
ASSSGAYSYNEQF
>TRBV29-1|TRBJ1-1|-
SARNTEAF
>TRBV7-9|TRBJ1-1|-
ASSLGRGGEAF
>TRBV14|TRBJ1-1|-
ASSQGGALNTEAF
>TRBV19|TRBJ2-1|-
ASSIGGVRNEQF
>TRBV9|TRBJ2-7|TRBD1
ASSPSGDRDYEQY
>TRBV7-9|TRBJ2-3|-
ASSLYGGAADTQY
>TRBV2|TRBJ2-4|-
ASSEAFRQWRW
>TRBV15|TRBJ1-5|-
ATSRDWAGNQPQH
>TRBV24-1|TRBJ2-3|-
ATSDFSTDTQY
>TRBV4-2|TRBJ1-6|-
ASSQEDGSTQSPLH
>TRBV20-1|TRBJ1-2|-
SGVVDRDYDGYT
>TRBV20-1|TRBJ2-3|TRBD2
SARDIASGDADTQY